This TCR beta chain is drawn from a study of Tregs in tolerant kidney transplant recipients. A word on this clone: The antigen remains undetermined.

Findings and limits, study-wide: Validation in larger populations is needed because few patients were studied. Changing PCR primers prevented nucleotide comparison between some patients' samples. This study did not directly address biological reproducibility.

Sequenced by immunoSEQ multiplex PCR; TCRdb stores in-frame clones only, minus some. The data show roughly 70,000 clones, about 90% seen once. From germline, CDR1 is SGHRS and CDR2 YFSETQ. V was clipped by 4 bases and J by 4 bases; unmatched bases: 11. The CDR3 totals 16 residues. Related graft donors supplied nonmyeloablative bone marrow transplants, and mixed chimerism was transient. The rearrangement links TRBV5-1 to TRBJ1-1, with TRBD1 matching over 9 bases. This specimen consisted of CD4+ T cells from blood (PBMCs), obtained 6 months after the transplant. The TCR originated in a human patient who received a combined kidney and bone marrow transplant. Certain T cells may be donor cells from the graft. The CDR3 sequence: CASSPKQGARGTEAFF. In DNA form, the CDR3 reads TGCGCCAGCAGCCCTAAACAGGGGGCGCGAGGCACTGAAGCTTTCTTT.